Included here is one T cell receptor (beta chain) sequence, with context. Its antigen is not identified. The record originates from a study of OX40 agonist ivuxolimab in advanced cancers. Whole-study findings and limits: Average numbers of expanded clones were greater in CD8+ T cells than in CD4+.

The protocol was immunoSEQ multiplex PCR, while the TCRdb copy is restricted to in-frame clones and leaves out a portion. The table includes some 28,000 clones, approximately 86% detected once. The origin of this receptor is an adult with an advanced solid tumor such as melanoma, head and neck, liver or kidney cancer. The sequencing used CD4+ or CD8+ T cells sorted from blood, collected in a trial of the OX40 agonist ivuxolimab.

The DNA for the CDR3 is TGTGCCAGCAGCCAAGGATGGACAGGGGAAAACTATGGCTACACCTTC. It codes for CASSQGWTGENYGYTF. The rearrangement uses TRBV16 and TRBJ1-2; 9 nucleotides agree with TRBD1. V was pared by 2 bases and J by 2 bases, with 6 bases of the junction left unmatched. Germline CDR1 KGHSY, CDR2 FQNENV. The CDR3 covers 16 residues.